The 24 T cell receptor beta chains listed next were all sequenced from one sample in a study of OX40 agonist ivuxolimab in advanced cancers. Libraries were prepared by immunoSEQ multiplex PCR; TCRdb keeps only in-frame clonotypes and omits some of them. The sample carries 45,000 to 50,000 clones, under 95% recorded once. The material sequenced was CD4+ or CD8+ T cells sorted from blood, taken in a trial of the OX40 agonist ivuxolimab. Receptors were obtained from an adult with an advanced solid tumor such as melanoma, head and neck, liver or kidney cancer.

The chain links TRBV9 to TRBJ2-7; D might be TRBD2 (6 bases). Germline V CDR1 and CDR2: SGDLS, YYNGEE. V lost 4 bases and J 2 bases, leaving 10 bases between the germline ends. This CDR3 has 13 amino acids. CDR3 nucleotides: TGTGCCAGCAGCCCCTCGGGGGCCTACGAGCAGTACTTC. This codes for CASSPSGAYEQYF.

This CDR3 reads CASSEDRDSYEQYF. CDR3 sequence (DNA): TGTGCCAGCTCCGAGGACAGGGACTCCTACGAGCAGTACTTC. J is TRBJ2-7 and V is TRBV6-4, with 8 bases matching TRBD1. The CDR3 sequence is 14 residues long. V lost 8 bases, J lost 0 bases, and 6 bases stayed unmatched. Looked up from germline, CDR1 is MRHNA and CDR2 is SNTAGT.

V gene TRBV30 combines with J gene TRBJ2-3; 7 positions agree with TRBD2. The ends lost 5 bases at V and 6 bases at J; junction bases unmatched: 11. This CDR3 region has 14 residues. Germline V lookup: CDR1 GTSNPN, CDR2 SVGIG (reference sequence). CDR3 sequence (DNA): TGTGCCTGGGAGTCACTCGGGGGGATGGATACGCAGTATTTT. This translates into CAWESLGGMDTQYF.

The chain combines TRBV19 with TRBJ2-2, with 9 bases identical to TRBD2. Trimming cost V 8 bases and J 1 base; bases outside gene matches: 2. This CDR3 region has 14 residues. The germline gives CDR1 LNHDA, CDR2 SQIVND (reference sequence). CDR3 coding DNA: TGTGCCAGTTCGCGGGAGGGGAACACCGGGGAGCTGTTTTTT. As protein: CASSREGNTGELFF.

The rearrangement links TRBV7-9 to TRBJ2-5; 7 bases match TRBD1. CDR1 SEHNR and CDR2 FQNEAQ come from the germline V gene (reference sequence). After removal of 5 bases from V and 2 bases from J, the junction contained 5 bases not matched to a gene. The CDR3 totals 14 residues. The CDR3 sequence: CASSRRQGQETQYF. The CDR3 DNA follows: TGTGCCAGCAGCCGACGACAGGGACAAGAGACCCAGTACTTC.

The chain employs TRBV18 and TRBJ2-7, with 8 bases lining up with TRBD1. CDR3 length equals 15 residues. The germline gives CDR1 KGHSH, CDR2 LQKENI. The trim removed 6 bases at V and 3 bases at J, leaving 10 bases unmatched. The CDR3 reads CASSRDRHYIYEQYF. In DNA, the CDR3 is TGTGCCAGCTCCAGGGACAGGCACTATATCTACGAGCAGTACTTC.

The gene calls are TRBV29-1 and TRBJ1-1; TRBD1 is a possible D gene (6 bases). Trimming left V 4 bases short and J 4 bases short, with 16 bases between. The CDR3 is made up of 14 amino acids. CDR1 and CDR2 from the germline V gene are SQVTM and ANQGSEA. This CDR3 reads CSVVWRQDSTEAFF. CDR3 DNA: TGCAGCGTTGTTTGGAGACAGGATAGCACTGAAGCTTTCTTT.

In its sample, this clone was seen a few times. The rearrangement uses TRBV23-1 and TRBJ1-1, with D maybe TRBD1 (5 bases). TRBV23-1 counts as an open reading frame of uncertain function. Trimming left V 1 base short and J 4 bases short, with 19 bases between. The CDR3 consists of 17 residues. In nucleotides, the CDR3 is TGCGCCAGCAGTCAATTCGAGGAAGGGGAAATTATCACTGAAGCTTTCTTT. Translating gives CASSQFEEGEIITEAFF.

The CDR3 DNA sequence: TGTGCCAGCGGGGTGGATGAATACGAGCAGTACTTC. This gives the protein CASGVDEYEQYF. The chain recombines TRBV6-5 with TRBJ2-7, with D uncertain. The CDR3 is made up of 12 amino acids. V was cut by 8 bases and J by 4 bases, with 12 bases left in between. The V gene's germline CDR1 is MNHEY and CDR2 SVGAGI.

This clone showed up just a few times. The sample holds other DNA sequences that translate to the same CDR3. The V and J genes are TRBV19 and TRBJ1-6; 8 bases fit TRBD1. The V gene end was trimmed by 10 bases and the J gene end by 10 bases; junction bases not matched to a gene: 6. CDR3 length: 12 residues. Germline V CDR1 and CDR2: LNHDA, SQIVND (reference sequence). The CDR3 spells CATGQGNSPLHF. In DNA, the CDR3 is TGTGCCACCGGACAGGGAAACTCACCCCTCCACTTT.

CDR3 nucleotide sequence: TGCGCCAGCAGCTCGGATCTCTCCCCCGGGGAGCTGTTTTTT. The encoded protein is CASSSDLSPGELFF. The rearrangement joins TRBV5-1 to TRBJ2-2; D call uncertain. The ends were cut back, 3 bases at V and 6 bases at J, with 12 bases in the middle. The CDR3 runs 14 residues. CDR1 and CDR2 from the germline V gene are SGHRS and YFSETQ.

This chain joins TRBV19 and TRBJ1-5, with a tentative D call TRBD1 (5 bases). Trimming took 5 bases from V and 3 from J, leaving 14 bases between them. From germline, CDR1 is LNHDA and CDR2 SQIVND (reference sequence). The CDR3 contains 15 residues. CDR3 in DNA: TGTGCCAGTAGTTTCTCCGGGACCCCCAATCAGCCCCAGCATTTT. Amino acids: CASSFSGTPNQPQHF.

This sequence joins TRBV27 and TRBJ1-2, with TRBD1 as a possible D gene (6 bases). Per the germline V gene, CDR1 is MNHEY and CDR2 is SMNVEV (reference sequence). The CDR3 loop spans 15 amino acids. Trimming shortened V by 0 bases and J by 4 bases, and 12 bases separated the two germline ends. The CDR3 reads CASSLSAGGAYGYTF. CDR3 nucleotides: TGTGCCAGCAGTTTATCCGCCGGGGGCGCCTATGGCTACACCTTC.

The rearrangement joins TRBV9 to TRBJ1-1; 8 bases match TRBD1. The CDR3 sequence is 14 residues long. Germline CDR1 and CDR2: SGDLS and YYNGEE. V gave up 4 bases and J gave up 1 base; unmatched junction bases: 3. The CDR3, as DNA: TGTGCCAGCAGCTTCGGGACAGGGAACACTGAAGCTTTCTTT. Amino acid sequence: CASSFGTGNTEAFF.

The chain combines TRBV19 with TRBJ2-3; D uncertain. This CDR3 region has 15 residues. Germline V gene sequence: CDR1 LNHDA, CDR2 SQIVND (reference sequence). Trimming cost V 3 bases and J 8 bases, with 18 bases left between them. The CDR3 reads CASSIRGAEYGTQYF. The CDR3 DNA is TGTGCCAGTAGTATCCGCGGCGCTGAATACGGTACGCAGTATTTT. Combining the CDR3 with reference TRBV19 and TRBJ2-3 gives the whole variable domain DGGITQSPKYLFRKEGQNVTLSCEQNLNHDAMYWYRQDPGQGLRLIYYSQIVNDFQKGDIAEGYSVSREKKESFPLTVTSAQKNPTAFYLCASSIRGAEYGTQYFGPGTRLTVL.

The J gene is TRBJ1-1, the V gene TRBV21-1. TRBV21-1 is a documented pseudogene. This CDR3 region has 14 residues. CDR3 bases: TGTGCCAGCACCGACCTCCTGGCGGACACTGAAGCTTTCTTT. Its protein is CASTDLLADTEAFF.

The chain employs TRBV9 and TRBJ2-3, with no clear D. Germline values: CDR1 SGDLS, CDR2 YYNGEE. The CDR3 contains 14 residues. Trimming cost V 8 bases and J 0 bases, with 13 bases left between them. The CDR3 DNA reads TGTGCCAGTACTTCTGGCGGCAGCACAGATACGCAGTATTTT. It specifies CASTSGGSTDTQYF.

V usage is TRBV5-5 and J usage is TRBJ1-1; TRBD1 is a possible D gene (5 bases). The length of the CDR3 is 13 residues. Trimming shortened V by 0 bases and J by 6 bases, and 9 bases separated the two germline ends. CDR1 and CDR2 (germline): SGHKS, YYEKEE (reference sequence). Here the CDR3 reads CASSLAGGPEAFF. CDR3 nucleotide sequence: TGTGCCAGCAGCTTGGCCGGGGGTCCTGAAGCTTTCTTT.

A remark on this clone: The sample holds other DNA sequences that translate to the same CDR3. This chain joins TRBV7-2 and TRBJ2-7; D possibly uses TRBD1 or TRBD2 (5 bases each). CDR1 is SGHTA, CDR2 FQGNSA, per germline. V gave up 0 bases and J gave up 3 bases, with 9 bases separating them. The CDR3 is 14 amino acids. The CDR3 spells CASSLAGTGYEQYF. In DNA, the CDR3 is TGTGCCAGCAGCTTAGCCGGGACGGGCTACGAGCAGTACTTC.

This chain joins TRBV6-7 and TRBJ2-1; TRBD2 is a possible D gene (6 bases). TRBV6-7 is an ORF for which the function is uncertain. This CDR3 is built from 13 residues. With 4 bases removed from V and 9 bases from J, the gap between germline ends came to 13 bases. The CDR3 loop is CASSSQTSFEQFF. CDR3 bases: TGTGCCAGCAGTTCCCAGACTAGTTTTGAGCAGTTCTTC.

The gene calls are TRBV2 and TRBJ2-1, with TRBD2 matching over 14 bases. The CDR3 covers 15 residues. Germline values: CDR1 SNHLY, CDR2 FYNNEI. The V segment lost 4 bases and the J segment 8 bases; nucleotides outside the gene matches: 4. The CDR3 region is CASSAGLAGDDEQFF. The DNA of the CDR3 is TGTGCCAGCAGTGCGGGACTAGCGGGAGACGATGAGCAGTTCTTC.

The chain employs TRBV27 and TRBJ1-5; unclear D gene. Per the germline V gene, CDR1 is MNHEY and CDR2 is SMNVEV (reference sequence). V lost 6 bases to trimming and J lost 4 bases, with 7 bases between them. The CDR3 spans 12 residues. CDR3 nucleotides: TGTGCCAGCAGCGAGGGTAATCAGCCCCAGCATTTT. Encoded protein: CASSEGNQPQHF.

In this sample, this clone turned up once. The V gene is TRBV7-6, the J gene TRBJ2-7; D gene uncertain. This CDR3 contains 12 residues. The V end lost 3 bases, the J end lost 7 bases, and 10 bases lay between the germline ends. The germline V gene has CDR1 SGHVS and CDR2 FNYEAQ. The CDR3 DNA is TGTGCCAGCAGCTTGTTGGGTGGAGAGCAGTACTTC. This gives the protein CASSLLGGEQYF.

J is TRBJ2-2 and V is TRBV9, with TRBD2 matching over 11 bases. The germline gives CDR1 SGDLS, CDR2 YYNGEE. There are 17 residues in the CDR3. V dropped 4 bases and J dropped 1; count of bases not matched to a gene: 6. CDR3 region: CASSSRTSGLNTGELFF. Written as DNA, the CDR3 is TGTGCCAGCAGCTCTCGGACTAGCGGGCTGAACACCGGGGAGCTGTTTTTT.